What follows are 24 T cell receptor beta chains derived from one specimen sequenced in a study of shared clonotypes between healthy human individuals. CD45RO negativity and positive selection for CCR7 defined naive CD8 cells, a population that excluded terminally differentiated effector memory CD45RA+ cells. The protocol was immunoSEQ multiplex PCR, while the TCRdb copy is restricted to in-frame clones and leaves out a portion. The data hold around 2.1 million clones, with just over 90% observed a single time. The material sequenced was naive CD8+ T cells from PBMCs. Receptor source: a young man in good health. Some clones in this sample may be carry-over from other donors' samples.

Here the CDR3 DNA reads TGTGCCAGTGACTCCCCCGCTTCCGCGCAGTACTTC. It encodes CASDSPASAQYF. The chain employs TRBV7-9 and TRBJ2-7, with D uncertain. The CDR3 covers 12 residues. V was clipped by 9 bases and J by 9 bases, with 18 bases between them. The germline V gene encodes CDR1 SEHNR and CDR2 FQNEAQ (reference sequence).

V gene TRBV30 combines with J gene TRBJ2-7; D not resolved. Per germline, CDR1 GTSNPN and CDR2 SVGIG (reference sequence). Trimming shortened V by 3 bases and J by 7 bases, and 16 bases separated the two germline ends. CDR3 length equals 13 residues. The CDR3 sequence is CAWRDPWGREQYF. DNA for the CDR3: TGTGCCTGGAGAGACCCATGGGGTCGGGAGCAGTACTTC.

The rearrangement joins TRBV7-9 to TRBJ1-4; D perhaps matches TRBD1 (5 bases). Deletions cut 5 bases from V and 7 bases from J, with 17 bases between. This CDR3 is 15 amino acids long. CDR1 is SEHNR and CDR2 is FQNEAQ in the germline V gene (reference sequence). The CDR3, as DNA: TGTGCCAGCAGCCCCCGTCAGGGTCCAGGTGAAAAACTGTTTTTT. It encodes CASSPRQGPGEKLFF. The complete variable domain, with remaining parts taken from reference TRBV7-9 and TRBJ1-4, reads DTGVSQNPRHKITKRGQNVTFRCDPISEHNRLYWYRQTLGQGPEFLTYFQNEAQLEKSRLLSDRFSAERPKGSFSTLEIQRTEQGDSAMYLCASSPRQGPGEKLFFGSGTQLSVL.

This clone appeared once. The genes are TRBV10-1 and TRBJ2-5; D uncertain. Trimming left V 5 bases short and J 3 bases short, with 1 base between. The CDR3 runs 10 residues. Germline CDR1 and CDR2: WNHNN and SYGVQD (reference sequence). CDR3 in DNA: TGCGCCAGCAGTAAAGAGACCCAGTACTTC. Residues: CASSKETQYF.

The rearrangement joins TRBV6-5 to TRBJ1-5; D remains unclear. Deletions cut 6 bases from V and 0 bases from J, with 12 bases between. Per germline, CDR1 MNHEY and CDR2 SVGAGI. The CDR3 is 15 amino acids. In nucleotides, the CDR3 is TGTGCCAGCAGCCCCGGGAGCGATAGCAATCAGCCCCAGCATTTT. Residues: CASSPGSDSNQPQHF.

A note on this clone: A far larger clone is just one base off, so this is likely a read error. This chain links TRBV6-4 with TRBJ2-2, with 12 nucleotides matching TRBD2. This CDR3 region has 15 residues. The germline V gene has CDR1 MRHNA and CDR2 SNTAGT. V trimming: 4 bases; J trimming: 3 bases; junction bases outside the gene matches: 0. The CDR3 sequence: CASSGLAGDTGELFF. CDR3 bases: TGTGCCAGCAGTGGACTAGCGGGAGACACCGGGGAGCTGTTTTTT.

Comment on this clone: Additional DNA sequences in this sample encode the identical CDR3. The CDR3 loop is CASSSGSYEQYF. CDR3 nucleotide sequence: TGTGCCAGCAGCTCCGGCTCCTACGAGCAGTACTTC. This chain links TRBV5-6 with TRBJ2-7, with D hard to call. The V end lost 3 bases, the J end lost 0 bases, and 4 bases lay between the germline ends. CDR3 length equals 12 residues. Germline V lookup: CDR1 SGHDT, CDR2 YYEEEE.

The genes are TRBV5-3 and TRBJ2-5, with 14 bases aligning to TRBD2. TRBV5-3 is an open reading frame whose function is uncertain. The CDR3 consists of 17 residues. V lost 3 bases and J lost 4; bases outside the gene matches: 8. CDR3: CARSWTGTSGRGETQYF. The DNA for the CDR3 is TGTGCCAGAAGCTGGACCGGGACTAGCGGGAGAGGAGAGACCCAGTACTTC.

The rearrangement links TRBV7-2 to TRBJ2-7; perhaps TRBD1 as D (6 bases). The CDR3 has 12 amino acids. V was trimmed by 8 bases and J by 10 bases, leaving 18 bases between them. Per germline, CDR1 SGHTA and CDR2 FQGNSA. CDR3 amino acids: CASRPRGRPQYF. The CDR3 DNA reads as TGTGCCAGCCGACCCAGGGGTCGCCCCCAGTACTTC.

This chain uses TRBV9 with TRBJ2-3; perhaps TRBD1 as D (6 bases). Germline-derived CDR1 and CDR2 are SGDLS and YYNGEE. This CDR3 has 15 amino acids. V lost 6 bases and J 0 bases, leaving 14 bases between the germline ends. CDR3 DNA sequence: TGTGCCAGCACAAGGACAGCCAGAAGCACAGATACGCAGTATTTT. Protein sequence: CASTRTARSTDTQYF.

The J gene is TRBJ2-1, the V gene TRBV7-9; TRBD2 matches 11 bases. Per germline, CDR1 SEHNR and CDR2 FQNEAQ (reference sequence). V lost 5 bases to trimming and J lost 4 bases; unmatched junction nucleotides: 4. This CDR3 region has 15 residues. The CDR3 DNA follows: TGTGCCAGCAGCGGGGGGACTAGCGGATACAATGAGCAGTTCTTC. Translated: CASSGGTSGYNEQFF.

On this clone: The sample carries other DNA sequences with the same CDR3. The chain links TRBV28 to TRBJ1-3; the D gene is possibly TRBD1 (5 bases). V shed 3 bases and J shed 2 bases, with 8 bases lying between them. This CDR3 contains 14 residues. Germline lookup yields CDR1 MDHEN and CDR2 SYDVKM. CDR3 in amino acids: CASSFWGAGNTIYF. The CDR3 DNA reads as TGTGCCAGCAGTTTCTGGGGGGCTGGAAACACCATATATTTT.

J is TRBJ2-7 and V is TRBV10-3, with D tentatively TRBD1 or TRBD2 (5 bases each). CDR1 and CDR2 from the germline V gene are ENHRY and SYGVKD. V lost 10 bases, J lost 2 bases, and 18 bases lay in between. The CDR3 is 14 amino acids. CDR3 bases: TGTGCCACCGTCCGTGGGGACGAAACCTACGAGCAGTACTTC. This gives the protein CATVRGDETYEQYF.

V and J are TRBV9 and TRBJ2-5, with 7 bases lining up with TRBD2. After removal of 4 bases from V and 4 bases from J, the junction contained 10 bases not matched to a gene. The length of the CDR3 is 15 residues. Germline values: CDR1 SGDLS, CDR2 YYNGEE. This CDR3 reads CASSPGERGAETQYF. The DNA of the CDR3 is TGTGCCAGCAGCCCGGGAGAGCGGGGAGCAGAGACCCAGTACTTC.

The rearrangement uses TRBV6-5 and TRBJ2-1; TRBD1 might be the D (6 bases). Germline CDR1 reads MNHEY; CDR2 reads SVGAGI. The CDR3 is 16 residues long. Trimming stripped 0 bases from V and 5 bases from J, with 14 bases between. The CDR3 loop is CASSYSDSTEDNEQFF. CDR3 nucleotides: TGTGCCAGCAGTTACTCGGACAGCACGGAGGACAATGAGCAGTTCTTC.

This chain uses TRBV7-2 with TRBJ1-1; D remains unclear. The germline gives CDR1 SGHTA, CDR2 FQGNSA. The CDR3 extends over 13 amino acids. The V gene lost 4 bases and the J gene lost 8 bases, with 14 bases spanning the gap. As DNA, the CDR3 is TGTGCCAGCAGCTCCCACCCCCTTGAGGAAGCTTTCTTT. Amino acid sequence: CASSSHPLEEAFF.

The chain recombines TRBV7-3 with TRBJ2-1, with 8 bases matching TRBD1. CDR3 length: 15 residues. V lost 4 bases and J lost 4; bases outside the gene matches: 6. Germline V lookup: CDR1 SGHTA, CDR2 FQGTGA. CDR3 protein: CASSSDRDLYNEQFF. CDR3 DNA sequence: TGTGCCAGCAGCTCGGACAGGGATCTGTACAATGAGCAGTTCTTC.

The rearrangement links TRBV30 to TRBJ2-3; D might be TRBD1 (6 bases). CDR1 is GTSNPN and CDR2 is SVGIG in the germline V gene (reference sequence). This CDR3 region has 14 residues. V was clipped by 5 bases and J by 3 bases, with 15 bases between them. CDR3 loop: CAWRTPRGTDTQYF. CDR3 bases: TGTGCCTGGCGGACACCGAGGGGGACAGATACGCAGTATTTT.

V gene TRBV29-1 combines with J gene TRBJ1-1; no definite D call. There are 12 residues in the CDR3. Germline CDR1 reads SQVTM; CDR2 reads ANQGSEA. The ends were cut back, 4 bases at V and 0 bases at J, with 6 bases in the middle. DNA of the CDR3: TGCAGCGTTGGGACCCTGAACACTGAAGCTTTCTTT. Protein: CSVGTLNTEAFF.

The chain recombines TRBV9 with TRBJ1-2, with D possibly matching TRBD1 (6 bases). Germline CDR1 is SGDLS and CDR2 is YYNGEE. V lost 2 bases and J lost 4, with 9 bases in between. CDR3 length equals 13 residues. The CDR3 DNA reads TGTGCCAGCAGCGTCCAGGGGAGCTATGGCTACACCTTC. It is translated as CASSVQGSYGYTF. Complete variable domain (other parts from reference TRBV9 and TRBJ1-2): DSGVTQTPKHLITATGQRVTLRCSPRSGDLSVYWYQQSLDQGLQFLIQYYNGEERAKGNILERFSAQQFPDLHSELNLSSLELGDSALYFCASSVQGSYGYTFGSGTRLTVV.

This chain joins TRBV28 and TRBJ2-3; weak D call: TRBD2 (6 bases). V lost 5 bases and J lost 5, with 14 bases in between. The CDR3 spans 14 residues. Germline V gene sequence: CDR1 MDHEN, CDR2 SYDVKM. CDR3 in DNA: TGTGCCAGCAGTCCGGAATGGGGAGGAGATACGCAGTATTTT. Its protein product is CASSPEWGGDTQYF.

DNA for the CDR3: TGTGCCAGCATAACGGGGACAGCGATAAATGAGCAGTTCTTC. This encodes CASITGTAINEQFF. V usage is TRBV2 and J usage is TRBJ2-1; 7 bases map to TRBD1. V lost 7 bases to trimming and J lost 7 bases; unmatched junction nucleotides: 10. The CDR3 is 14 residues long. Germline values: CDR1 SNHLY, CDR2 FYNNEI.

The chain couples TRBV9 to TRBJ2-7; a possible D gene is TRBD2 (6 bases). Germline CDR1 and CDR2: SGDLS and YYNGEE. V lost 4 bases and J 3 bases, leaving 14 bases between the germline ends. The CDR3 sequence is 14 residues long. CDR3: CASSSRGTSYEQYF. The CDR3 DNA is TGTGCCAGCAGCTCTCGGGGGACGAGCTACGAGCAGTACTTC.

The CDR3 region is CASSQDFASNSNQPQHF. The DNA for the CDR3 is TGCGCCAGCAGCCAAGATTTCGCGTCTAATAGCAATCAGCCCCAGCATTTT. V usage is TRBV4-3 and J usage is TRBJ1-5; D is unclear. Per the germline V gene, CDR1 is LGHNA and CDR2 is YSLEER. The V gene lost 0 bases and the J gene lost 0 bases, with 12 bases spanning the gap. There are 17 residues in the CDR3.